These 21 T cell receptor beta chains were all obtained from the same sample, sequenced in a study of cytomegalovirus exposure and HLA in healthy donors. The PCR employed 60 Vbeta primers together with 13 Jbeta primers. Assay used: immunoSEQ multiplex PCR; TCRdb lists only in-frame clones, some missing. The table shows about 160,000 clones, with nearly 80% occurring only once. Sequenced sample: PBMCs. These receptors all come from a man aged 18 to 35 in good health and CMV-seropositive.

The chain joins TRBV29-1 to TRBJ2-1, with TRBD2 identical over 7 bases. CDR3 length equals 13 residues. Germline assignment: CDR1 SQVTM and CDR2 ANQGSEA. Germline trimming cut 3 bases from V and 7 bases from J; bases unmatched to any gene: 6. CDR3 amino acids: CSVEGGMYNEQFF. DNA for the CDR3: TGCAGCGTTGAGGGGGGGATGTATAATGAGCAGTTCTTC.

This clone was observed a few times. This chain links TRBV6-1 with TRBJ2-1, with D perhaps TRBD1 (8 bases). V was shortened by 8 bases and J by 7 bases, with 15 bases between the two germline ends. The CDR3 spans 13 residues. Germline V lookup: CDR1 MNHNS, CDR2 SASEGT. CDR3 bases: TGTGCCAGCGGGAAACAGGGGGGGAATGAGCAGTTCTTC. It translates to CASGKQGGNEQFF.

The chain has TRBV6-1 and TRBJ1-1; 10 bases are a match to TRBD1. Germline CDR1 and CDR2: MNHNS and SASEGT. With 7 bases clipped from V and 5 bases from J, the junction kept 10 bases outside the gene matches. The CDR3 is made up of 15 amino acids. The DNA for the CDR3 is TGTGCCAGCACCGGGACAGGGGTTTTTAGGACTGAAGCTTTCTTT. Its protein product is CASTGTGVFRTEAFF.

The V gene is TRBV29-1, the J gene TRBJ2-1, with 9 bases fitting TRBD2. The CDR3 is 15 residues long. The J segment lost 2 bases and the V segment lost 3 bases, leaving 5 bases of the junction unmatched. From germline, CDR1 is SQVTM and CDR2 ANQGSEA. The DNA for the CDR3 is TGCAGCGTTGATGGGCGGGAGGGAACCTACAATGAGCAGTTCTTC. Its translation: CSVDGREGTYNEQFF.

V gene TRBV29-1 combines with J gene TRBJ2-5, with 7 bases fitting TRBD2. The CDR3 covers 14 residues. The germline V gene has CDR1 SQVTM and CDR2 ANQGSEA. Losses at the gene ends were 4 bases for V and 0 bases for J; bases not matched to a gene: 5. CDR3 DNA sequence: TGCAGCGTTGTTCGAGGGACTAACCAAGAGACCCAGTACTTC. Residues: CSVVRGTNQETQYF. Based on the CDR3 plus reference TRBV29-1 and TRBJ2-5, the full variable domain is SAVISQKPSRDICQRGTSLTIQCQVDSQVTMMFWYRQQPGQSLTLIATANQGSEATYESGFVIDKFPISRPNLTFSTLTVSNMSPEDSSIYLCSVVRGTNQETQYFGPGTRLLVL.

This clone was counted a few times. This chain links TRBV5-4 with TRBJ1-6; perhaps TRBD1 as D (5 bases). Germline assignment: CDR1 SGHNT and CDR2 YYREEE (reference sequence). The CDR3 consists of 15 residues. V was shortened by 3 bases and J by 8 bases, with 15 bases between the two germline ends. The CDR3 reads CASSSLARGDSPLHF. The DNA for the CDR3 is TGTGCCAGCAGCTCCCTAGCGCGGGGGGATTCACCCCTCCACTTT.

This chain uses TRBV11-3 with TRBJ2-1, with TRBD1 as a possible D gene (5 bases). The germline CDR1 and CDR2 sequences are SGHNT and YENEEA. The CDR3 is 15 residues long. Deletions cut 3 bases from V and 1 base from J, with 10 bases between. The CDR3 protein is CASSFRVGSYNEQFF. The CDR3 region has the DNA TGTGCCAGCAGCTTCAGGGTAGGATCCTACAATGAGCAGTTCTTC.

The chain combines TRBV7-6 with TRBJ2-7; possibly TRBD1 for D (6 bases). Trimming shortened V by 4 bases and J by 7 bases, and 17 bases separated the two germline ends. CDR1 is SGHVS and CDR2 is FNYEAQ in the germline V gene. The CDR3 contains 14 residues. The CDR3 nucleotides are TGTGCCAGCAGCTCAAGCAGGGGAAGTGGAGAGCAGTACTTC. Amino acid sequence: CASSSSRGSGEQYF.

The V and J genes are TRBV19 and TRBJ1-5; maybe TRBD1 (6 bases). Germline V lookup: CDR1 LNHDA, CDR2 SQIVND (reference sequence). Trimming stripped 6 bases from V and 2 bases from J, with 11 bases between. The CDR3 spans 14 residues. The CDR3 DNA is TGTGCCAGTAGGGAGACAGGACGCAATCAGCCCCAGCATTTT. Protein sequence: CASRETGRNQPQHF.

The chain uses TRBV18 and TRBJ2-3, with 8 bases that match TRBD1. Germline loops: CDR1 KGHSH, CDR2 LQKENI. The trim removed 3 bases at V and 5 bases at J, leaving 7 bases unmatched. This CDR3 is 15 amino acids long. The CDR3 bases are TGTGCCAGCTCACCTGGACAGGGCCATAGAGATACGCAGTATTTT. This codes for CASSPGQGHRDTQYF.

Only a few counts were recorded for this clone. The chain couples TRBV27 to TRBJ1-3; perhaps TRBD1 as D (6 bases). Trimming shortened V by 2 bases and J by 2 bases, and 7 bases separated the two germline ends. Germline values: CDR1 MNHEY, CDR2 SMNVEV (reference sequence). This CDR3 has 14 amino acids. Here the CDR3 reads CASSLRGTGNTIYF. For the CDR3, the DNA is TGTGCCAGCAGTTTAAGGGGGACTGGAAACACCATATATTTT.

This chain joins TRBV7-6 and TRBJ2-7, with 7 bases identical to TRBD2. V gave up 0 bases and J gave up 4 bases; unmatched junction bases: 9. Germline V lookup: CDR1 SGHVS, CDR2 FNYEAQ. CDR3 length: 16 residues. The CDR3 here is CASSLAGGGNFYEQYF. CDR3 bases: TGTGCCAGCAGCTTAGCGGGGGGGGGAAACTTTTACGAGCAGTACTTC.

The chain has TRBV10-3 and TRBJ2-5; D remains ambiguous. Matching the DNA end better, TRBJ2-7 makes the J call doubtful. Germline CDR1 and CDR2: ENHRY and SYGVKD. The CDR3 loop spans 12 amino acids. The CDR3 DNA is TGTGCCATCAGTGGATCCTCATACGAGCAGTACTTC. Translated, it gives CAISGSSYEQYF.

V is TRBV6-1 and J is TRBJ1-2, with D possibly matching TRBD1 (6 bases). V lost 2 bases and J 4 bases, leaving 14 bases between the germline ends. Germline CDR1 and CDR2: MNHNS and SASEGT. The CDR3 spans 15 residues. CDR3: CASSETRAGVYGYTF. CDR3 nucleotide sequence: TGTGCCAGCAGTGAAACCAGGGCAGGGGTCTATGGCTACACCTTC.

There are a few counts of this clone. The chain combines TRBV28 with TRBJ2-7, with D perhaps TRBD1 (5 bases). This CDR3 is built from 14 residues. Looked up from germline, CDR1 is MDHEN and CDR2 is SYDVKM. Trimming removed 4 bases at V and 1 base at J, with 11 bases between. This chain's CDR3 is CASSSPAGSYEQYF. For the CDR3, the DNA is TGTGCCAGCAGTTCCCCTGCAGGGTCCTACGAGCAGTACTTC.

The rearrangement uses TRBV19 and TRBJ2-3; TRBD2 aligns across 8 bases. CDR3 length: 15 residues. The trim removed 5 bases at V and 4 bases at J, leaving 8 bases unmatched. Germline CDR1 reads LNHDA; CDR2 reads SQIVND (reference sequence). CDR3 residues: CASSPGLAGADTQYF. CDR3 bases: TGTGCCAGTAGTCCAGGACTAGCAGGGGCAGATACGCAGTATTTT.

This clone came up a few times. The chain joins TRBV28 to TRBJ1-1; 7 bases line up with TRBD1. Looked up from germline, CDR1 is MDHEN and CDR2 is SYDVKM. J gave up 1 base and V 3 bases, and 11 bases lay outside the gene matches. The CDR3 is made up of 17 amino acids. The CDR3 here is CASSFNPRQGRNTEAFF. For the CDR3, the DNA is TGTGCCAGCAGTTTTAACCCTCGACAGGGACGGAACACTGAAGCTTTCTTT.

This chain links TRBV5-6 with TRBJ2-7; tentative D call: TRBD2 (7 bases). Germline CDR1 and CDR2: SGHDT and YYEEEE. The CDR3 extends over 12 amino acids. Trimming took 3 bases from V and 6 from J, leaving 10 bases between them. CDR3 in amino acids: CASSWGGPEQYF. Here the CDR3 DNA reads TGTGCCAGCAGCTGGGGGGGCCCCGAGCAGTACTTC.

This clone was seen more than once but under ten times. The chain couples TRBV10-3 to TRBJ1-2, with D unresolved. V was pared by 1 base and J by 5 bases, with 14 bases between. Germline-derived CDR1 and CDR2 are ENHRY and SYGVKD. The CDR3 extends over 15 amino acids. In DNA form, the CDR3 reads TGTGCCATCAGTGAGTTGGGCCAGAGTACGTATGGCTACACCTTC. Residues: CAISELGQSTYGYTF.

The chain uses TRBV7-3 and TRBJ1-6; TRBD1 might be the D (5 bases). Germline values: CDR1 SGHTA, CDR2 FQGTGA. V dropped 0 bases and J dropped 9 bases, with 12 bases sitting between them. CDR3 length: 15 residues. CDR3 bases: TGTGCCAGCAGCTTAACGGCAGGGTACGGTTCACCCCTCCACTTT. It codes for CASSLTAGYGSPLHF.

This chain connects TRBV18 to TRBJ2-1, with 9 bases lining up with TRBD1. There are 15 residues in the CDR3. Germline V gene data show CDR1 as KGHSH and CDR2 as LQKENI. With V trimmed by 3 bases and J by 3 bases, 3 bases remained unmatched. The CDR3 is CASSPRTGDYNEQFF. In nucleotides, the CDR3 is TGTGCCAGCTCACCCCGGACAGGGGACTACAATGAGCAGTTCTTC.